These T cell receptor beta chains were read from a single sample in a study of CXCR3-negative and CXCR3-positive naive CD8 T cells. TCRdb reprocessed the 5' RACE reads and stores each CDR3 protein as one record, lacking DNA. Here the sample table reports approximately 66,000 distinct CDR3 sequences. The specimen sequenced was naive CXCR3- CD8+ T cells from blood. The receptors were gathered from a human donor in good health. Some clones in this sample may be carry-over from other donors' samples. The CDR3 runs from the conserved cysteine through the conserved F or W.

17	TRBV3-1	TRBJ1-1	CASSQEAYRAVNTEAFF
15	TRBV28	TRBJ2-7	CASTPGDPRPDEQYF
14	TRBV5-1	TRBJ2-7	CASSDSGSSYEQYF
15	TRBV5-1	TRBJ2-1	CASSLFGTDYNEQFF
16	TRBV20-1	TRBJ2-1	CSARDISGQTFNEQFF
14	TRBV24-1	TRBJ2-2	CATSTGMDTGELFF
11	TRBV6-2/TRBV6-3	TRBJ2-3	CASSYSATQYF
14	TRBV20-1	TRBJ1-1	CSARGGTSNTEAFF
15	TRBV5-1	TRBJ2-1	CASSFLAGPVNEQFF
12	TRBV12-3/TRBV12-4	TRBJ2-7	CATQAGDYEQYF
18	TRBV7-9	TRBJ2-1	CASSPPRPGFLFYNEQFF
16	TRBV28	TRBJ2-4	CASSLGPGGAKNIQYF
15	TRBV6-5	TRBJ1-5	CASSPGRELNQPQHF
14	TRBV29-1	TRBJ2-3	CSVVGLPSTDTQYF
14	TRBV12-3/TRBV12-4	TRBJ2-1	CASSWGTSYNEQFF
13	TRBV29-1	TRBJ2-7	CSVAYTRRDEQYF
12	TRBV13	TRBJ1-1	CASSREGTEAFF
15	TRBV4-3	TRBJ1-5	CASSQDRGGSQPQHF
13	TRBV7-9	TRBJ2-5	CASSLTLRETQYF
11	TRBV29-1	TRBJ2-7	CSVEGTYEQYF
17	TRBV28	TRBJ2-3	CASSLDPETTSTDTQYF
13	TRBV13	TRBJ1-5	CASSHLPNQPQHF
16	TRBV12-3/TRBV12-4	TRBJ2-7	CASSFTPGTTVYEQYF
14	TRBV7-2	TRBJ2-7	CASSSTGAVYEQYF
15	TRBV4-1	TRBJ1-2	CASSQVSSGVGGYTF
17	TRBV7-6	TRBJ2-3	CASSLRTSVPSTDTQYF
15	TRBV15	TRBJ2-1	CATSIRGASYNEQFF
13	TRBV29-1	TRBJ2-7	CSVEADRPYEQYF
15	TRBV7-8	TRBJ2-2	CASSFRPRDTGELFF
14	TRBV29-1	TRBJ2-7	CSVELDRGAYEQYF
13	TRBV7-2	TRBJ1-1	CASSFTTNTEAFF
15	TRBV2	TRBJ2-1	CASSLAVGGPNEQFF